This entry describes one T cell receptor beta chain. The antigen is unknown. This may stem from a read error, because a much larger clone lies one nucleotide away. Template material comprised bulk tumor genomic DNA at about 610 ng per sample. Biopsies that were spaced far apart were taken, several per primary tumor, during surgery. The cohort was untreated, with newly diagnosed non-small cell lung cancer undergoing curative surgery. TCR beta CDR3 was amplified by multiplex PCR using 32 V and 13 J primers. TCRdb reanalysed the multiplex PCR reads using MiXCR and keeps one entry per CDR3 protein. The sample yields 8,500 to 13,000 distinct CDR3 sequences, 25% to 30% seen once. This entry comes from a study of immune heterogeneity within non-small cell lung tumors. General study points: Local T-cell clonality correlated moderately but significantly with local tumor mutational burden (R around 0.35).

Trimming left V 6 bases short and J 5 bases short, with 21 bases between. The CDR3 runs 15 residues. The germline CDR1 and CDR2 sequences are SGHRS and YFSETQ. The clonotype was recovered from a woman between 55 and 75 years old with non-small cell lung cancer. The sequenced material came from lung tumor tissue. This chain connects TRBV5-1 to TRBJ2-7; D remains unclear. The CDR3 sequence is CASISQAALNHEQYF. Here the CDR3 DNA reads TGCGCCAGCATCTCGCAGGCGGCCTTGAACCACGAGCAGTACTTC.